The 20 T cell receptor beta chains below come from one sample, sequenced in a study of T-cell reconstitution after alpha-beta-depleted transplantation in children. Unique molecular identifiers were incorporated when the TCRbeta library was constructed. TCRdb redid the calling of the PCR reads with MiXCR, one entry per CDR3 protein. Among some 290,000 distinct CDR3 sequences listed, nearly 10% were seen once. The specimen comprised PBMCs from the stem cell graft donor, sampled from the stem cell graft. Source of these receptors: a human donor who donated a stem cell graft to a child with SCID.

There are a few counts of this clonotype. V and J are TRBV18 and TRBJ2-5; D tentatively reads TRBD1 or TRBD2 (5 bases each). Trimming took 0 bases from V and 4 from J, leaving 9 bases between them. Germline lookup yields CDR1 KGHSH and CDR2 LQKENI. The CDR3 loop spans 14 amino acids. The CDR3 protein is CASSPPMGTETQYF. The CDR3 bases are TGTGCCAGCTCACCACCGATGGGGACAGAGACCCAGTACTTC.

This chain connects TRBV12-3 or TRBV12-4 to TRBJ2-3; D possibly corresponds to TRBD2 (6 bases). The V gene lost 7 bases and the J gene lost 2 bases, with 16 bases spanning the gap. This CDR3 has 15 residues. The chain's CDR3 is CASILGGPVTDTQYF. The CDR3 region has the DNA TGTGCCAGCATCTTAGGAGGGCCAGTCACAGATACGCAGTATTTT.

This clonotype appeared a few times. This chain joins TRBV14 and TRBJ1-2; 7 bases align to TRBD1. CDR1 is SGHDN, CDR2 FVKESK, per germline. This CDR3 has 14 amino acids. With 1 base clipped from V and 8 bases from J, the junction kept 7 bases outside the gene matches. CDR3 protein: CASSQGTGREGYTF. CDR3 in DNA: TGTGCCAGCAGCCAAGGGACAGGACGAGAAGGCTACACCTTC.

Note on this clonotype: Germline and junction disagree at one end, which may indicate a read error. Here the CDR3 reads CVISDHTGGGHEQYF. The CDR3 region has the DNA TGTGTCATCAGTGACCACACAGGGGGAGGCCACGAGCAGTACTTC. This rearrangement joins TRBV10-3 to TRBJ2-7; 8 bases agree with TRBD1. There are 15 residues in the CDR3. Per the germline V gene, CDR1 is ENHRY and CDR2 is SYGVKD.

The rearrangement joins TRBV20-1 to TRBJ2-1, with D tentatively TRBD1 (5 bases). CDR1 DFQATT and CDR2 SNEGSKA come from the germline V gene (reference sequence). This CDR3 contains 13 residues. Here the CDR3 reads CFWGHSVPNEQFF. CDR3 DNA sequence: TGCTTCTGGGGCCATTCAGTTCCCAATGAGCAGTTCTTC.

The J gene is TRBJ2-3, the V gene TRBV6-4; TRBD1 aligns across 8 bases. The germline V gene encodes CDR1 MRHNA and CDR2 SNTAGT. The ends lost 8 bases at V and 6 bases at J; junction bases unmatched: 1. The CDR3 consists of 11 residues. This CDR3 reads CASSGGDTQYF. CDR3 in DNA: TGTGCCAGCTCAGGGGGCGATACGCAGTATTTT.

V usage is TRBV11-2 and J usage is TRBJ2-5; 7 bases are a match to TRBD1. The germline CDR1 and CDR2 sequences are SGHAT and FQNNGV. The CDR3 has 11 amino acids. Losses at the gene ends were 4 bases for V and 7 bases for J; bases not matched to a gene: 0. The CDR3 is CASSSGGTQYF. CDR3 DNA: TGTGCCAGCAGCTCAGGGGGGACCCAGTACTTC.

At least ten counts were recorded for this clonotype. The rearrangement links TRBV5-1 to TRBJ2-3; 10 positions match TRBD2. CDR3 length: 14 residues. J lost 5 bases, V lost 0 bases, and 0 bases had no gene match. The germline V gene encodes CDR1 SGHRS and CDR2 YFSETQ. The CDR3 DNA is TGCGCCAGCAGCTTGGGACTAGCGGGAGATACGCAGTATTTT. It yields the protein CASSLGLAGDTQYF.

The chain joins TRBV27 to TRBJ2-1; weak D call: TRBD1 (5 bases). Germline values: CDR1 MNHEY, CDR2 SMNVEV (reference sequence). The CDR3 has 12 residues. V dropped 6 bases and J dropped 6 bases, with 9 bases sitting between them. DNA for the CDR3: TGTGCCAGCAGGGACAACGTCAATGAGCAGTTCTTC. Translation: CASRDNVNEQFF.

The V and J genes are TRBV27 and TRBJ2-7; possibly TRBD2 for D (6 bases). The CDR3 extends over 13 amino acids. Trimming took 8 bases from V and 7 from J, leaving 18 bases between them. CDR1 MNHEY and CDR2 SMNVEV come from the germline V gene (reference sequence). The CDR3 here is CASRMGGTGEQYF. CDR3 coding DNA: TGTGCCAGCCGGATGGGCGGGACTGGGGAGCAGTACTTC.

J is TRBJ1-2 and V is TRBV12-3 or TRBV12-4; TRBD1 is a possible D gene (6 bases). V lost 6 bases and J lost 2, with 10 bases in between. The CDR3 contains 13 residues. CDR3 in amino acids: CASRPTGNYGYTF. CDR3 nucleotides: TGTGCCAGCAGGCCCACAGGGAACTATGGCTACACCTTC.

The sample holds many counts of this clonotype. The genes are TRBV3-1 and TRBJ2-3; the D is unclear. Trimming shortened V by 3 bases and J by 0 bases, and 7 bases separated the two germline ends. CDR1 and CDR2 from the germline V gene are LGHDT and YNNKEL (reference sequence). The CDR3 contains 14 residues. Here the CDR3 reads CASSQRHSTDTQYF. CDR3 coding DNA: TGTGCCAGCAGCCAGCGCCACAGCACAGATACGCAGTATTTT.

This clonotype was counted between two and nine times. This sequence joins TRBV3-1 and TRBJ1-2; 7 bases align to TRBD1. The CDR3 totals 15 residues. CDR1 is LGHDT and CDR2 is YNNKEL in the germline V gene (reference sequence). V was pared by 2 bases and J by 3 bases, with 6 bases of the junction left unmatched. The CDR3 DNA sequence: TGTGCCAGCAGCCAAAAGACAGGGTCTGACTATGGCTACACCTTC. This gives the protein CASSQKTGSDYGYTF.

This clonotype occurred a few times. The V and J genes are TRBV5-1 and TRBJ2-4; D gene uncertain. This CDR3 is 13 amino acids long. In germline, CDR1 is SGHRS, CDR2 YFSETQ. Trimming pared 5 bases from V and 8 bases from J, leaving 14 bases between. CDR3 nucleotides: TGCGCCAGCAGTCACGTCACGCAGGACATTCAGTACTTC. Protein: CASSHVTQDIQYF.

Of note for this clonotype: With a much larger clone just one base away, this may be a read error. The V and J genes are TRBV5-1 and TRBJ2-6; possible D gene TRBD1, 6 bases. With 2 bases removed from V and 1 base from J, the gap between germline ends came to 19 bases. Germline V gene lookup returns CDR1 SGHRS and CDR2 YFSETQ. The CDR3 totals 19 residues. CDR3 DNA: TGCGCCAGCAGCTTTCGACAGTGGGACATTGGATCTGGGGCCAACGTCCTGACTTTC. It specifies CASSFRQWDIGSGANVLTF.

The chain employs TRBV12-3 or TRBV12-4 and TRBJ2-1, with TRBD2 as a possible D gene (6 bases). This CDR3 comprises 15 residues. V lost 4 bases and J 2 bases, leaving 12 bases between the germline ends. CDR3: CASSYTGLPYNEQFF. As DNA, the CDR3 is TGTGCCAGCAGTTATACGGGACTTCCCTACAATGAGCAGTTCTTC.

This clonotype came up many times. The rearrangement uses TRBV5-1 and TRBJ1-1, with D hard to call. The CDR3 consists of 14 residues. CDR1 is SGHRS, CDR2 YFSETQ, per germline. V was cut by 1 base and J by 4 bases, with 11 bases left in between. The CDR3 DNA is TGCGCCAGCAGCTTGTTGCCAGATGGCACTGAAGCTTTCTTT. Translating it yields CASSLLPDGTEAFF.

This clonotype was counted ten times or more. J is TRBJ2-7 and V is TRBV6-1; maybe TRBD1 (6 bases). Germline-derived CDR1 and CDR2 are MNHNS and SASEGT. The CDR3 is 16 amino acids. Trimming pared 0 bases from V and 5 bases from J, leaving 17 bases between. CDR3 coding DNA: TGTGCCAGCAGTGAAGCACGACAGGCCCTCCTGGACGAGCAGTACTTC. Its protein product is CASSEARQALLDEQYF.

J is TRBJ2-5 and V is TRBV9, with D perhaps matching TRBD1 (5 bases). CDR1 and CDR2 from the germline V gene are SGDLS and YYNGEE. V lost 3 bases and J lost 1, with 10 bases in between. The CDR3 sequence is 14 residues long. CDR3 residues: CASSETTVQETQYF. CDR3 nucleotides: TGTGCCAGCAGCGAAACGACAGTCCAAGAGACCCAGTACTTC. The entire variable domain, with the rest obtained from reference TRBV9 and TRBJ2-5, is as follows: DSGVTQTPKHLITATGQRVTLRCSPRSGDLSVYWYQQSLDQGLQFLIQYYNGEERAKGNILERFSAQQFPDLHSELNLSSLELGDSALYFCASSETTVQETQYFGPGTRLLVL.

This clonotype was observed at least ten times. The gene calls are TRBV27 and TRBJ1-5, with TRBD1 as a possible D gene (6 bases). The length of the CDR3 is 14 residues. V gave up 5 bases and J gave up 3 bases, with 11 bases separating them. Per germline, CDR1 MNHEY and CDR2 SMNVEV (reference sequence). DNA for the CDR3: TGTGCCAGCAGTAAACAGGGACCCAATCAGCCCCAGCATTTT. Protein: CASSKQGPNQPQHF.